These 26 T cell receptor beta chains came from one sample sequenced in a study of technical replicates of blood from several donors. This table comes from immunoSEQ multiplex PCR, and its TCRdb copy is limited to in-frame clones, with some not included. The sample consists of more than 13,000 clones, 60% to 80% of them appearing once. The sequenced sample consisted of PBMCs. These receptor sequences come from a human donor in good health.

The CDR3 DNA follows: TGTGCCAGCAGTTCCCGGGGGGGTGGGAACACTGAAGCTTTCTTT. This gives the protein CASSSRGGGNTEAFF. The chain is built from TRBV6-5 and TRBJ1-1, with D possibly being TRBD1 (5 bases). This CDR3 region has 15 residues. Germline V CDR1 and CDR2: MNHEY, SVGAGI. Trimming took off 4 bases at V and 1 base at J, with 13 bases between the two ends.

This chain joins TRBV11-1 and TRBJ1-4; D perhaps matches TRBD1 (5 bases). This CDR3 is 15 amino acids long. The germline CDR1 and CDR2 sequences are SGHAT and FQDESV (reference sequence). With 5 bases removed from V and 8 bases from J, the gap between germline ends came to 18 bases. CDR3 sequence (DNA): TGTGCCAGCAGCAGAGACAGCATCCTTCACGAAAAACTGTTTTTT. Translation: CASSRDSILHEKLFF.

This chain joins TRBV6-1 and TRBJ2-2; D call uncertain. V lost 6 bases, J lost 5 bases, and 13 bases lay in between. Germline V lookup: CDR1 MNHNS, CDR2 SASEGT. The CDR3 consists of 14 residues. The CDR3 coding sequence is TGTGCCAGCAGCGCCCGAACTACAACCGGGGAGCTGTTTTTT. Translation: CASSARTTTGELFF.

In this sample, this clone turned up once. The chain carries TRBV27 and TRBJ2-1; 9 bases map to TRBD2. V lost 6 bases, J lost 2 bases, and 8 bases stayed unmatched. The CDR3 contains 16 residues. Germline CDR1 MNHEY, CDR2 SMNVEV (reference sequence). The CDR3 nucleotides read TGTGCCAGCAGGATCCGACTAGCGGCAGCCTACAATGAGCAGTTCTTC. This translates into CASRIRLAAAYNEQFF.

This sequence joins TRBV27 and TRBJ2-3, with D maybe TRBD1 (5 bases). The germline CDR1 and CDR2 sequences are MNHEY and SMNVEV (reference sequence). V shed 5 bases and J shed 1 base, with 10 bases lying between them. This CDR3 is built from 14 residues. The DNA of the CDR3 is TGTGCCAGCAGTCCCATAGGGGGCACAGATACGCAGTATTTT. Translation: CASSPIGGTDTQYF.

The table lists this clone with a count of one. The rearrangement uses TRBV10-3 and TRBJ1-2; maybe TRBD1 (6 bases). The CDR3 length is 13 residues. Per the germline V gene, CDR1 is ENHRY and CDR2 is SYGVKD. Trimming pared 7 bases from V and 1 base from J, leaving 10 bases between. CDR3 region: CAIKRQVNYGYTF. The CDR3, as DNA: TGTGCCATCAAGAGACAGGTTAACTATGGCTACACCTTC.

This sequence joins TRBV9 and TRBJ2-3; 11 bases agree with TRBD2. Germline values: CDR1 SGDLS, CDR2 YYNGEE. J was trimmed by 6 bases and V by 0 bases; bases with no gene match: 3. The CDR3 spans 15 residues. For the CDR3, the DNA is TGTGCCAGCAGCGTAGGGGCTAGCGGGAGGGATACGCAGTATTTT. Protein sequence: CASSVGASGRDTQYF.

The V and J genes are TRBV5-1 and TRBJ2-5; D is possibly TRBD2 (5 bases). V dropped 4 bases and J dropped 3 bases, with 13 bases sitting between them. Germline assignment: CDR1 SGHRS and CDR2 YFSETQ. The CDR3 has 14 amino acids. This CDR3 is CASSRDYTKETQYF. The CDR3, as DNA: TGCGCCAGCAGCCGTGACTATACTAAAGAGACCCAGTACTTC.

This chain joins TRBV15 and TRBJ2-7, with TRBD2 identical over 10 bases. The CDR3 runs 15 residues. V was clipped by 4 bases and J by 7 bases; unmatched bases: 10. Germline-derived CDR1 and CDR2 are LNHNV and YYDKDF (reference sequence). Here the CDR3 reads CATSINLAGEDEQYF. Written as DNA, the CDR3 is TGTGCCACCAGCATCAATCTAGCGGGAGAGGATGAGCAGTACTTC.

There are a few counts of this clone. This chain uses TRBV14 with TRBJ1-4; D is unclear. The CDR3 runs to 12 residues. Trimming cost V 3 bases and J 8 bases, with 7 bases left between them. CDR1 is SGHDN, CDR2 FVKESK, per germline. This CDR3 reads CASSQAREKLFF. The CDR3 DNA follows: TGTGCCAGCAGCCAGGCCCGCGAAAAACTGTTTTTT.

This chain connects TRBV19 to TRBJ2-6; tentatively, D is TRBD1 (7 bases). Per the germline V gene, CDR1 is LNHDA and CDR2 is SQIVND (reference sequence). The germline V and J ends were trimmed by 6 bases and 2 bases, with 11 bases remaining between them. The CDR3 runs to 15 residues. CDR3 protein: CASSDREAGANVLTF. In nucleotides, the CDR3 is TGTGCCAGTAGCGACAGGGAGGCTGGGGCCAACGTCCTGACTTTC.

This clone is a singleton in its sample. The rearrangement joins TRBV5-1 to TRBJ2-5, with 8 bases aligning to TRBD1. The CDR3 runs 15 residues. Germline trimming cut 3 bases from V and 5 bases from J; bases unmatched to any gene: 9. Germline V gene sequence: CDR1 SGHRS, CDR2 YFSETQ. The CDR3 loop is CASSSTQGAHETQYF. CDR3 coding DNA: TGCGCCAGCAGCTCCACCCAGGGGGCGCACGAGACCCAGTACTTC.

J is TRBJ2-2 and V is TRBV18; TRBD2 might be the D (6 bases). Germline V gene lookup returns CDR1 KGHSH and CDR2 LQKENI. This CDR3 is 14 amino acids long. Trimming removed 2 bases from V and 3 bases from J, with 7 bases in between. The CDR3 region is CASSPGGYTGELFF. CDR3 nucleotide sequence: TGTGCCAGCTCACCAGGGGGGTACACCGGGGAGCTGTTTTTT.

V usage is TRBV2 and J usage is TRBJ2-7; D unclear. Looked up from germline, CDR1 is SNHLY and CDR2 is FYNNEI. V lost 6 bases and J lost 1, with 13 bases in between. The CDR3 is 14 residues long. CDR3 nucleotide sequence: TGTGCCAGCAGCGCCCTGGTCTATTCCTACGAGCAGTACTTC. Residues: CASSALVYSYEQYF.

V gene TRBV10-3 combines with J gene TRBJ1-2, with a tentative D call TRBD1 (6 bases). The germline gives CDR1 ENHRY, CDR2 SYGVKD. This CDR3 spans 14 amino acids. V lost 0 bases and J lost 10, with 15 bases in between. The DNA for the CDR3 is TGTGCCATCAGTGAGTCCAGCAGGGGTGGTGACTACACCTTC. Translated: CAISESSRGGDYTF.

The rearrangement uses TRBV27 and TRBJ1-1; D gene uncertain. V lost 5 bases and J lost 1, with 11 bases in between. The CDR3 spans 14 residues. CDR1 is MNHEY, CDR2 SMNVEV, per germline (reference sequence). The CDR3 nucleotides read TGTGCCAGCAGTCTTAATTCGGGGAACACTGAAGCTTTCTTT. It codes for CASSLNSGNTEAFF.

The chain is built from TRBV7-8 and TRBJ2-7; D perhaps matches TRBD1 (7 bases). In germline, CDR1 is SGHVS, CDR2 FQNEAQ. Between the trimmed V and J ends, which lost 10 bases and 6 bases, there was a span of 22 bases. This CDR3 is 14 amino acids long. This CDR3 is CATRSRSGGREQYF. The CDR3, as DNA: TGTGCCACCCGCTCCAGGTCAGGGGGGCGCGAGCAGTACTTC.

This clone turned up a few times. The V and J genes are TRBV5-1 and TRBJ2-7; 9 bases agree with TRBD1. Looked up from germline, CDR1 is SGHRS and CDR2 is YFSETQ. With V trimmed by 2 bases and J by 3 bases, 3 bases remained unmatched. CDR3 length: 14 residues. CDR3 sequence reads: CASSFPGQGYEQYF. In nucleotides, the CDR3 is TGCGCCAGCAGCTTTCCGGGACAGGGCTACGAGCAGTACTTC.

The rearrangement joins TRBV6-5 to TRBJ1-1; TRBD1 might be the D (6 bases). The germline V gene has CDR1 MNHEY and CDR2 SVGAGI. The CDR3 contains 14 residues. Trimming took 6 bases from V and 1 from J, leaving 12 bases between them. For the CDR3, the DNA is TGTGCCAGCAGCTTCGACAGGAGGAACACTGAAGCTTTCTTT. It translates to CASSFDRRNTEAFF.

The V gene is TRBV19, the J gene TRBJ2-3, with D maybe TRBD1 (6 bases). Trimming took 5 bases from V and 3 from J, leaving 18 bases between them. The CDR3 has 16 amino acids. CDR1 LNHDA and CDR2 SQIVND come from the germline V gene (reference sequence). CDR3 in amino acids: CASSSWDTSETDTQYF. The CDR3 region has the DNA TGTGCCAGTAGTTCCTGGGACACCAGTGAGACAGATACGCAGTATTTT.

The chain uses TRBV19 and TRBJ1-2; D call uncertain. CDR1 is LNHDA and CDR2 is SQIVND in the germline V gene (reference sequence). Trimming removed 7 bases at V and 10 bases at J, with 19 bases between. This CDR3 spans 13 amino acids. CDR3 DNA: TGTGCCAGTAACTTAAATACTCAGGCCGACTACACCTTC. It encodes CASNLNTQADYTF. The variable domain in full, completed from reference TRBV19 and TRBJ1-2, reads DGGITQSPKYLFRKEGQNVTLSCEQNLNHDAMYWYRQDPGQGLRLIYYSQIVNDFQKGDIAEGYSVSREKKESFPLTVTSAQKNPTAFYLCASNLNTQADYTFGSGTRLTVV.

This chain uses TRBV29-1 with TRBJ2-3; 7 nucleotides line up with TRBD1. The V gene's germline CDR1 is SQVTM and CDR2 ANQGSEA. This CDR3 has 13 residues. V lost 4 bases to trimming and J lost 10 bases; unmatched junction nucleotides: 11. The CDR3 nucleotides are TGCAGCGTTGTTGGTGCGACAGGGATCGCGCAGTATTTT. Translating gives CSVVGATGIAQYF.

CDR3 DNA: TGTGCCAGCAGTGAAACTCCAAACCCCTCCTACGAGCAGTACTTC. Its translation: CASSETPNPSYEQYF. The rearrangement joins TRBV2 to TRBJ2-7; D not resolved. Trimming took off 2 bases at V and 0 bases at J, with 11 bases between the two ends. Per germline, CDR1 SNHLY and CDR2 FYNNEI. The CDR3 runs to 15 residues.

V usage is TRBV29-1 and J usage is TRBJ2-1; 8 bases are shared with TRBD2. This CDR3 has 14 amino acids. The V gene's germline CDR1 is SQVTM and CDR2 ANQGSEA. J lost 6 bases, V lost 6 bases, and 10 bases had no gene match. The CDR3 here is CSVSGLAGTNEQFF. The DNA of the CDR3 is TGCAGCGTGTCAGGACTAGCAGGTACCAATGAGCAGTTCTTC.

The chain joins TRBV28 to TRBJ2-3; 9 bases map to TRBD2. Unmatched junction bases numbered 4, after V lost 2 bases and J lost 4 bases. This CDR3 is built from 15 residues. Germline values: CDR1 MDHEN, CDR2 SYDVKM. Written as DNA, the CDR3 is TGTGCCAGCAGTTTAGGGGCGGGAGGGGCAGATACGCAGTATTTT. Its translation: CASSLGAGGADTQYF.

The J gene is TRBJ1-5, the V gene TRBV5-6; TRBD1 matches at 9 bases. From germline, CDR1 is SGHDT and CDR2 YYEEEE. Germline trimming cut 0 bases from V and 0 bases from J; bases unmatched to any gene: 7. The CDR3 loop spans 18 amino acids. The DNA of the CDR3 is TGTGCCAGCAGCTTGGGGGGACAGGGCGGTTATAGCAATCAGCCCCAGCATTTT. Protein product: CASSLGGQGGYSNQPQHF.